These 24 T cell receptor beta chains came from one sample sequenced in a study of Ad26.COV2.S vaccination and SARS-CoV-2 variants. Here immunoSEQ multiplex PCR was the method, and the copy in TCRdb shows in-frame clones only, minus some. The table shows under 550,000 clones, with 75% to 95% occurring only once. Specified treatment: around 19 received Ad26.COV2.S at low or high dose, single or two shots; about 5 received placebo; per-sample allocation not given. Samples came from day 63 after the first vaccine or placebo injection. Sequencing was performed on peripheral blood, taken in a trial of Ad26.COV2.S vaccine versus placebo. The origin of the receptors is a person aged 18-60 years who received the Ad26.COV2.S COVID-19 vaccine or a placebo.

CDR3 nucleotides: TGTGCCACCAGTGAACAGCCCCAGCATTTT. Translating gives CATSEQPQHF. The J gene is TRBJ1-5, the V gene TRBV24-1; no firm D call. The CDR3 is 10 residues long. CDR1 and CDR2 (germline): KGHDR, SFDVKD. Trimming stripped 4 bases from V and 7 bases from J, with 1 base between.

The CDR3 sequence is CASMRGLGNNEQFF. The CDR3 nucleotides are TGTGCCAGCATGAGGGGACTAGGGAACAATGAGCAGTTCTTC. The V and J genes are TRBV2 and TRBJ2-1; 8 positions match TRBD2. There are 14 residues in the CDR3. CDR1 SNHLY and CDR2 FYNNEI come from the germline V gene. V dropped 7 bases and J dropped 5; count of bases not matched to a gene: 7.

J is TRBJ2-3 and V is TRBV18; D is unresolved. This CDR3 has 15 amino acids. The germline V and J ends were trimmed by 1 base and 2 bases, with 10 bases remaining between them. The germline gives CDR1 KGHSH, CDR2 LQKENI. The CDR3 sequence: CASSPQGSLTDTQYF. The CDR3 DNA is TGTGCCAGCTCACCACAAGGATCCCTCACAGATACGCAGTATTTT.

V and J are TRBV5-4 and TRBJ2-1; 11 bases are a match to TRBD1. With 4 bases clipped from V and 9 bases from J, the junction kept 9 bases outside the gene matches. This CDR3 has 15 residues. Germline V gives CDR1 SGHNT, CDR2 YYREEE (reference sequence). The CDR3 region is CASSMGQGDFGEQFF. The CDR3 coding sequence is TGTGCCAGCAGCATGGGACAGGGGGATTTTGGTGAGCAGTTCTTC.

This chain joins TRBV9 and TRBJ1-2, with 8 positions matching TRBD1. The CDR3 runs to 17 residues. The V segment lost 0 bases and the J segment 5 bases; nucleotides outside the gene matches: 12. Germline V gene data show CDR1 as SGDLS and CDR2 as YYNGEE. This CDR3 reads CASSVGTGGTKVYGYTF. The CDR3 DNA reads TGTGCCAGCAGCGTAGGAACAGGGGGGACAAAAGTATATGGCTACACCTTC.

The chain is built from TRBV15 and TRBJ2-7; D might be TRBD2 (6 bases). Germline V gene lookup returns CDR1 LNHNV and CDR2 YYDKDF (reference sequence). Trimming shortened V by 3 bases and J by 4 bases, and 13 bases separated the two germline ends. CDR3 length: 14 residues. CDR3 bases: TGTGCCACCAGCAGCAGAACGGGAGCTTACGAGCAGTACTTC. Protein: CATSSRTGAYEQYF.

The chain combines TRBV7-9 with TRBJ1-3, with 7 bases matching TRBD1. Germline V lookup: CDR1 SEHNR, CDR2 FQNEAQ (reference sequence). Trimming removed 6 bases from V and 4 bases from J; junction bases left unmatched: 3. There are 13 residues in the CDR3. DNA of the CDR3: TGTGCCAGCAGAGCGGGACAGGGAAACACCATATATTTT. The encoded protein is CASRAGQGNTIYF.

The J gene is TRBJ2-3, the V gene TRBV28; the D gene is possibly TRBD2 (7 bases). Germline CDR1 and CDR2: MDHEN and SYDVKM. V was trimmed by 5 bases and J by 3 bases, leaving 15 bases between them. The CDR3 has 15 amino acids. The CDR3 is CASSEGGRGTDTQYF. CDR3 bases: TGTGCCAGCAGTGAGGGGGGGCGTGGGACAGATACGCAGTATTTT.

This clone was observed a few times. V is TRBV1 and J is TRBJ1-1; TRBD1, the table's D call, was not compared with the DNA. TRBV1 is flagged as a pseudogene. This CDR3 spans 20 amino acids. In DNA form, the CDR3 reads TGCACCAGCAGCCAAGATGCCCGCACCTGGACGGAGATAGGGGACACTGAAGCTTTCTTT. Amino acid sequence: CTSSQDARTWTEIGDTEAFF.

This clone turned up a few times. The chain has TRBV6-5 and TRBJ2-7; D not certain. CDR1 is MNHEY, CDR2 SVGAGI, per germline. V dropped 5 bases and J dropped 0 bases, with 11 bases sitting between them. This CDR3 spans 14 amino acids. The CDR3 DNA is TGTGCCAGCAGTCCACGTGAGAGCTCCTACGAGCAGTACTTC. The encoded protein is CASSPRESSYEQYF.

This clone was seen a single time. This chain connects TRBV7-2 to TRBJ2-3; 8 bases match TRBD2. Germline-derived CDR1 and CDR2 are SGHTA and FQGNSA. With 7 bases clipped from V and 5 bases from J, the junction kept 5 bases outside the gene matches. The CDR3 runs 13 residues. CDR3 coding DNA: TGTGCCAGCACCGCGGGAGGCGGAGATACGCAGTATTTT. This translates into CASTAGGGDTQYF.

The chain links TRBV30 to TRBJ2-5, with a possible D match to TRBD1 (6 bases). The germline gives CDR1 GTSNPN, CDR2 SVGIG (reference sequence). This CDR3 is 13 amino acids long. The germline V and J ends were trimmed by 0 bases and 1 base, with 6 bases remaining between them. CDR3 coding DNA: TGTGCCTGGAGTGTGACAGGCCAAGAGACCCAGTACTTC. Translation gives CAWSVTGQETQYF.

V is TRBV7-2 and J is TRBJ2-7; 10 nucleotides line up with TRBD2. This CDR3 contains 17 residues. The V and J ends lost 1 base and 5 bases, in that order; junction bases with no gene match: 11. CDR1 is SGHTA and CDR2 is FQGNSA in the germline V gene. CDR3 sequence (DNA): TGTGCCAGCAGCTTAGGGCCTCTAGCGGGAGTGATCCACGAGCAGTACTTC. It translates to CASSLGPLAGVIHEQYF.

The gene calls are TRBV6-5 and TRBJ1-4; a possible D gene is TRBD1 (5 bases). V was cut by 6 bases and J by 7 bases, with 18 bases left in between. Per the germline V gene, CDR1 is MNHEY and CDR2 is SVGAGI. The CDR3 extends over 15 amino acids. In DNA form, the CDR3 reads TGTGCCAGCAGCCCCGGGGACCTGGGAGGTGAAAAACTGTTTTTT. Its protein is CASSPGDLGGEKLFF.

The rearrangement links TRBV5-1 to TRBJ1-4; no definite D call. The CDR3 is 14 residues long. V was clipped by 1 base and J by 0 bases, with 4 bases between them. Germline V gene data show CDR1 as SGHRS and CDR2 as YFSETQ. CDR3: CASSLYSTNEKLFF. The CDR3 region has the DNA TGCGCCAGCAGCTTGTATTCAACTAATGAAAAACTGTTTTTT.

The chain is built from TRBV12-5 and TRBJ2-2, with 7 bases lining up with TRBD1. The junction had 9 bases not matched to a gene; V was cut back by 9 bases and J by 5 bases. The CDR3 contains 14 residues. Germline lookup yields CDR1 LGHNT and CDR2 FRNRAP. CDR3 sequence reads: CARVPGGETGELFF. CDR3 in DNA: TGTGCTAGGGTCCCAGGGGGAGAGACCGGGGAGCTGTTTTTT.

This clone was seen only once. The rearrangement joins TRBV6-5 to TRBJ2-1, with 10 nucleotides matching TRBD2. Germline loops: CDR1 MNHEY, CDR2 SVGAGI. The CDR3 extends over 14 amino acids. J gave up 5 bases and V 2 bases, and 0 bases lay outside the gene matches. The DNA of the CDR3 is TGTGCCAGCAGTTACGGGACTAGCGACAATGAGCAGTTCTTC. Translating gives CASSYGTSDNEQFF.

The chain employs TRBV27 and TRBJ2-7; 8 nucleotides align to TRBD2. Trimming cost V 6 bases and J 0 bases; bases outside gene matches: 19. Per germline, CDR1 MNHEY and CDR2 SMNVEV (reference sequence). This CDR3 has 19 residues. CDR3 nucleotide sequence: TGTGCCAGCAGCCACCAACCCGGGAGGGTGGGACTAGACTCCTACGAGCAGTACTTC. Its protein is CASSHQPGRVGLDSYEQYF.

J is TRBJ2-7 and V is TRBV6-5; D may correspond to TRBD1 or TRBD2 (5 bases each). CDR1 MNHEY and CDR2 SVGAGI come from the germline V gene. This CDR3 comprises 13 residues. The germline V and J ends were trimmed by 7 bases and 6 bases, with 16 bases remaining between them. The CDR3 is CASTRDPQREQYF. In DNA form, the CDR3 reads TGTGCCAGCACCCGGGACCCGCAGCGCGAGCAGTACTTC.

This clone has only one observation. This sequence joins TRBV7-2 and TRBJ1-2, with unresolved D. Looked up from germline, CDR1 is SGHTA and CDR2 is FQGNSA. V shed 5 bases and J shed 7 bases, with 11 bases lying between them. There are 12 residues in the CDR3. CDR3 residues: CASSREGSGYTF. CDR3 DNA: TGTGCCAGCAGCCGCGAAGGGTCTGGCTACACCTTC. The whole variable domain, filled in from reference TRBV7-2 and TRBJ1-2, reads GAGVSQSPSNKVTEKGKDVELRCDPISGHTALYWYRQSLGQGLEFLIYFQGNSAPDKSGLPSDRFSAERTGGSVSTLTIQRTQQEDSAVYLCASSREGSGYTFGSGTRLTVV.

The chain combines TRBV7-9 with TRBJ1-4; weak D call: TRBD1 (6 bases). Germline V gene sequence: CDR1 SEHNR, CDR2 FQNEAQ (reference sequence). Trimming pared 3 bases from V and 5 bases from J, leaving 13 bases between. The CDR3 consists of 15 residues. The CDR3 loop is CASSFMQGMNEKLFF. CDR3 in DNA: TGTGCCAGCAGCTTCATGCAGGGGATGAATGAAAAACTGTTTTTT.

The rearrangement uses TRBV19 and TRBJ1-3; D is uncertain. CDR1 is LNHDA, CDR2 SQIVND, per germline (reference sequence). Trimming shortened V by 3 bases and J by 4 bases, and 7 bases separated the two germline ends. This CDR3 region has 13 residues. The CDR3 spells CASSISVGNTIYF. The DNA of the CDR3 is TGTGCCAGTAGTATTTCGGTGGGAAACACCATATATTTT. The variable domain in full, completed from reference TRBV19 and TRBJ1-3, reads DGGITQSPKYLFRKEGQNVTLSCEQNLNHDAMYWYRQDPGQGLRLIYYSQIVNDFQKGDIAEGYSVSREKKESFPLTVTSAQKNPTAFYLCASSISVGNTIYFGEGSWLTVV.

This chain joins TRBV11-2 and TRBJ2-7; D is undetermined. CDR3 length: 16 residues. Trimming took off 5 bases at V and 6 bases at J, with 23 bases between the two ends. Germline V gene sequence: CDR1 SGHAT, CDR2 FQNNGV. CDR3 loop: CASSPPDFPTWGEQYF. CDR3 in DNA: TGTGCCAGCAGCCCGCCCGATTTCCCGACGTGGGGCGAGCAGTACTTC.

V is TRBV4-3 and J is TRBJ2-3, with a weak D call TRBD2 (6 bases). V lost 1 base and J 4 bases, leaving 12 bases between the germline ends. CDR1 is LGHNA, CDR2 YSLEER, per germline. The CDR3 has 15 residues. The CDR3: CASSQVPGGADTQYF. In DNA form, the CDR3 reads TGCGCCAGCAGCCAAGTCCCTGGAGGGGCAGATACGCAGTATTTT.